This T cell receptor beta chain is drawn from a study of chronic HIV infection and antiretroviral therapy. One entry per CDR3 protein results from TCRdb running MiXCR on the 5' RACE reads. The sample consists of 40,000 to 50,000 distinct CDR3 sequences, approximately 19% of them appearing once. The CDR3 has 12 residues. The V and J ends lost 3 bases and 7 bases respectively, with 13 bases between them. Germline CDR1 and CDR2: DFQATT and SNEGSKA (reference sequence). This clonotype was recorded a few times. The sequence was collected from an adult who had HIV and had not received antiretroviral therapy, or was an uninfected healthy control (not recorded which). What was sequenced was peripheral blood. This sequence joins TRBV20-1 and TRBJ2-7; D not certain. CDR3 bases: TGCAGTGCTAGCTCCGACCAGGAGGAGCAGTACTTC. As protein: CSASSDQEEQYF.